The rows below give T cell receptor beta chains drawn from one sample of a study of T cell responses to AZD1222 COVID-19 vaccine. The repertoire was sequenced with immunoSEQ multiplex PCR; TCRdb's copy has only in-frame clones and lacks some. Of about 150,000 clones detected, 70% to 90% appear once; the ten largest clones hold around 5%. The sample was peripheral blood, taken on day 0 of AZD1222 vaccination. The receptor source for this set is an adult in good health. Each CDR3 is given with its conserved first and last residue. The D gene is left open where the match is weak. Not every row has a clone size; where given, it reads once, few, many or a size class.

v_call: TRBV7-2; j_call: TRBJ1-1; clone_size: NA; d_call: NA; cdr3_aa: CASSLGGVQNTEAFF; cdr3_nt: TGTGCCAGCAGCTTGGGGGGGGTCCAGAACACTGAAGCTTTCTTT
v_call: TRBV7-8; j_call: TRBJ2-6; clone_size: NA; d_call: NA; cdr3_aa: CASSPPLRTATGANVLTF; cdr3_nt: TGTGCCAGCAGCCCGCCTCTAAGGACAGCGACTGGGGCCAACGTCCTGACTTTC
v_call: TRBV19; j_call: TRBJ1-2; clone_size: NA; d_call: NA; cdr3_aa: CASSIHHGYTF; cdr3_nt: TGTGCCAGTAGTATACATCATGGCTACACCTTC
v_call: TRBV28; j_call: TRBJ1-6; clone_size: NA; d_call: NA; cdr3_aa: CASRGHYSPLHF; cdr3_nt: TGTGCCAGCAGGGGTCATTATTCACCCCTCCACTTT
v_call: TRBV20-1; j_call: TRBJ1-4; clone_size: NA; d_call: NA; cdr3_aa: CSASLRSKKLFF; cdr3_nt: TGCAGTGCTAGTCTTCGGTCGAAAAAACTGTTTTTT
v_call: TRBV7-2; j_call: TRBJ2-7; clone_size: NA; d_call: TRBD1; cdr3_aa: CASSLPRGPNEQYF; cdr3_nt: TGTGCCAGCAGCTTACCCAGGGGGCCCAACGAGCAGTACTTC
v_call: TRBV2; j_call: TRBJ2-1; clone_size: NA; d_call: TRBD2; cdr3_aa: CASSDRASGSMQFF; cdr3_nt: TGTGCCAGCAGTGATAGGGCTAGCGGGAGTATGCAGTTCTTC
v_call: TRBV10-3; j_call: TRBJ1-1; clone_size: NA; d_call: NA; cdr3_aa: CAISELRTGRMNTEAFF; cdr3_nt: TGTGCCATCAGTGAGTTGCGAACTGGACGGATGAACACTGAAGCTTTCTTT
v_call: TRBV7-2; j_call: TRBJ2-1; clone_size: NA; d_call: TRBD2; cdr3_aa: CASSKGLALTPEQFF; cdr3_nt: TGTGCCAGCAGCAAAGGACTAGCGTTAACGCCTGAGCAGTTCTTC
v_call: TRBV24-1; j_call: TRBJ1-1; clone_size: NA; d_call: NA; cdr3_aa: CATSETGTNTEAFF; cdr3_nt: TGTGCCACCAGTGAAACAGGGACAAACACTGAAGCTTTCTTT
v_call: TRBV4-1; j_call: TRBJ2-1; clone_size: few; d_call: TRBD2; cdr3_aa: CASSLTGTSGFYNEQFF; cdr3_nt: TGCGCCAGCAGCCTAACCGGGACTAGCGGGTTTTACAATGAGCAGTTCTTC
v_call: TRBV20-1; j_call: TRBJ2-7; clone_size: NA; d_call: TRBD2; cdr3_aa: CSASTTSGAYEQYF; cdr3_nt: TGCAGTGCTAGTACGACTAGCGGGGCCTACGAGCAGTACTTC
v_call: TRBV2; j_call: TRBJ1-6; clone_size: NA; d_call: NA; cdr3_aa: CASSPNGALINSPLHF; cdr3_nt: TGTGCCAGCAGCCCGAACGGGGCTCTTATTAATTCACCCCTCCACTTT
v_call: TRBV29-1; j_call: TRBJ2-1; clone_size: NA; d_call: NA; cdr3_aa: CSVEKPSSLDNEQFF; cdr3_nt: TGCAGCGTTGAAAAACCTTCGTCCCTTGACAATGAGCAGTTCTTC
v_call: TRBV21-1; j_call: TRBJ2-7; clone_size: NA; d_call: NA; cdr3_aa: CASSLSGTGPRGVCNEQYF; cdr3_nt: TGTGCCAGCAGCTTATCGGGGACAGGCCCCCGGGGGGTATGTAACGAGCAGTACTTC
v_call: TRBV7-3; j_call: TRBJ1-2; clone_size: NA; d_call: NA; cdr3_aa: CASSLQGFGGYTF; cdr3_nt: TGTGCCAGCAGCTTACAGGGTTTCGGTGGCTACACCTTC
v_call: TRBV6-5; j_call: TRBJ2-3; clone_size: NA; d_call: TRBD2; cdr3_aa: CASTTGTSGFTQYF; cdr3_nt: TGTGCCAGCACTACCGGGACTAGCGGGTTTACGCAGTATTTT
v_call: TRBV7-6; j_call: TRBJ2-3; clone_size: NA; d_call: NA; cdr3_aa: CASSSRGPPLTDTQYF; cdr3_nt: TGTGCCAGCAGCTCCCGGGGCCCCCCCCTCACAGATACGCAGTATTTT
v_call: TRBV19; j_call: TRBJ1-3; clone_size: NA; d_call: TRBD1; cdr3_aa: CASRGTGLIFAGNTIYF; cdr3_nt: TGTGCCAGTAGGGGGACAGGGCTTATATTCGCTGGAAACACCATATATTTT
v_call: TRBV5-4; j_call: TRBJ2-7; clone_size: few; d_call: NA; cdr3_aa: CASSWYRGSGHEQYF; cdr3_nt: TGTGCCAGCAGCTGGTATCGAGGTTCGGGACACGAGCAGTACTTC
v_call: TRBV19; j_call: TRBJ1-3; clone_size: few; d_call: NA; cdr3_aa: CASSTGRAAGNTIYF; cdr3_nt: TGTGCCAGTAGTACCGGCAGGGCAGCTGGAAACACCATATATTTT
v_call: TRBV11-2; j_call: TRBJ2-1; clone_size: once; d_call: TRBD1; cdr3_aa: CASSTDRVGYEQFF; cdr3_nt: TGTGCCAGCAGCACCGACAGGGTGGGCTATGAGCAGTTCTTC
v_call: TRBV6-1; j_call: TRBJ2-4; clone_size: few; d_call: NA; cdr3_aa: CASSDTNIQYF; cdr3_nt: TGTGCCAGCAGTGATACAAACATTCAGTACTTC
v_call: TRBV28; j_call: TRBJ2-3; clone_size: NA; d_call: TRBD2; cdr3_aa: CASSSAGGPSTDTQYF; cdr3_nt: TGTGCCAGCAGTTCCGCGGGGGGGCCTAGCACAGATACGCAGTATTTT
v_call: TRBV18; j_call: TRBJ1-5; clone_size: NA; d_call: NA; cdr3_aa: CASSPPGNQPQHF; cdr3_nt: TGTGCCAGCTCACCACCTGGTAATCAGCCCCAGCATTTT
v_call: TRBV4-2; j_call: TRBJ2-3; clone_size: once; d_call: TRBD1; cdr3_aa: CASSPTGTGGLDTQYF; cdr3_nt: TGTGCCAGCAGCCCAACCGGGACAGGGGGTCTGGATACGCAGTATTTT
v_call: TRBV19; j_call: TRBJ1-3; clone_size: NA; d_call: TRBD1; cdr3_aa: CASTGQAAGNTIYF; cdr3_nt: TGTGCCAGTACCGGACAGGCTGCTGGAAACACCATATATTTT
v_call: TRBV5-1; j_call: TRBJ2-7; clone_size: NA; d_call: NA; cdr3_aa: CASSPDPQSPKYF; cdr3_nt: TGCGCCAGCAGCCCCGACCCGCAGAGCCCCAAGTACTTC
v_call: TRBV5-5; j_call: TRBJ1-2; clone_size: NA; d_call: NA; cdr3_aa: CASSRLRTDSNYGYTF; cdr3_nt: TGTGCCAGCAGCCGGCTGAGGACAGATTCTAACTATGGCTACACCTTC
v_call: TRBV18; j_call: TRBJ1-3; clone_size: few; d_call: NA; cdr3_aa: CASSPGLSSGNTIYF; cdr3_nt: TGTGCCAGCTCACCCGGACTGAGCTCTGGAAACACCATATATTTT
v_call: TRBV3-1/TRBV3-2; j_call: TRBJ1-1; clone_size: NA; d_call: NA; cdr3_aa: CASSQGAGAGTEAFF; cdr3_nt: TGTGCCAGCAGCCAAGGTGCAGGTGCTGGCACTGAAGCTTTCTTT
v_call: TRBV5-5; j_call: TRBJ2-2; clone_size: NA; d_call: TRBD1; cdr3_aa: CASSFRTGMNTGELFF; cdr3_nt: TGTGCCAGCAGCTTTAGGACAGGGATGAACACCGGGGAGCTGTTTTTT
v_call: TRBV7-2; j_call: TRBJ2-1; clone_size: NA; d_call: NA; cdr3_aa: CASSLSGSGSYNEQFF; cdr3_nt: TGTGCCAGCAGCTTATCCGGGAGCGGCTCCTACAATGAGCAGTTCTTC
v_call: TRBV28; j_call: TRBJ2-6; clone_size: NA; d_call: NA; cdr3_aa: CASSPGIGSKYSGANVLTF; cdr3_nt: TGTGCCAGCAGCCCGGGGATTGGGTCAAAATACTCTGGGGCCAACGTCCTGACTTTC
v_call: TRBV19; j_call: TRBJ1-4; clone_size: NA; d_call: NA; cdr3_aa: CASSRGAGSEKLFF; cdr3_nt: TGTGCCAGTAGTCGGGGGGCAGGGAGTGAAAAACTGTTTTTT
v_call: TRBV6-1; j_call: TRBJ1-5; clone_size: NA; d_call: NA; cdr3_aa: CASSEGVGNQPQHF; cdr3_nt: TGTGCCAGCAGTGAAGGGGTGGGCAATCAGCCCCAGCATTTT
v_call: TRBV29-1; j_call: TRBJ1-3; clone_size: NA; d_call: NA; cdr3_aa: CSVGHPTVSGNTIYF; cdr3_nt: TGCAGCGTTGGTCATCCCACGGTCTCTGGAAACACCATATATTTT
v_call: TRBV9; j_call: TRBJ2-1; clone_size: NA; d_call: NA; cdr3_aa: CASSARRAGERYNEQFF; cdr3_nt: TGTGCCAGCAGCGCCCGCCGGGCAGGGGAGAGATACAATGAGCAGTTCTTC
v_call: TRBV18; j_call: TRBJ1-2; clone_size: NA; d_call: NA; cdr3_aa: CASSPGRGEGGYTF; cdr3_nt: TGTGCCAGCTCACCGGGACGGGGAGAAGGGGGCTACACCTTC
v_call: TRBV28; j_call: TRBJ1-2; clone_size: NA; d_call: NA; cdr3_aa: CASSLYGRVANYGYTF; cdr3_nt: TGTGCCAGCAGTTTATACGGCAGGGTAGCTAACTATGGCTACACCTTC
v_call: TRBV4-1; j_call: TRBJ1-2; clone_size: NA; d_call: NA; cdr3_aa: CASSQEDILYGYTF; cdr3_nt: TGCGCCAGCAGCCAAGAAGACATCCTCTATGGCTACACCTTC
v_call: TRBV9; j_call: TRBJ1-2; clone_size: NA; d_call: NA; cdr3_aa: CAGSDPSGNGYTF; cdr3_nt: TGTGCCGGCAGCGATCCCTCAGGGAATGGCTACACCTTC
v_call: TRBV7-2; j_call: TRBJ1-6; clone_size: NA; d_call: NA; cdr3_aa: CASSLEDRGNSPLHF; cdr3_nt: TGTGCCAGCAGCTTAGAAGACAGAGGAAATTCACCCCTCCACTTT
v_call: TRBV15; j_call: TRBJ1-1; clone_size: NA; d_call: NA; cdr3_aa: CATSRDKGNTEAFF; cdr3_nt: TGTGCCACCAGCAGAGATAAAGGGAACACTGAAGCTTTCTTT
v_call: TRBV19; j_call: TRBJ2-5; clone_size: NA; d_call: TRBD2; cdr3_aa: CASSIRGGREETQYF; cdr3_nt: TGTGCCAGTAGTATCCGTGGCGGGAGGGAGGAGACCCAGTACTTC
v_call: TRBV7-8; j_call: TRBJ1-1; clone_size: NA; d_call: NA; cdr3_aa: CASSPPGRPEAFF; cdr3_nt: TGTGCCAGCAGCCCCCCGGGACGGCCCGAAGCTTTCTTT
v_call: TRBV18; j_call: TRBJ2-1; clone_size: NA; d_call: TRBD2; cdr3_aa: CASSPGLAGSEQFF; cdr3_nt: TGTGCCAGCTCACCAGGACTAGCGGGGTCTGAGCAGTTCTTC
v_call: TRBV18; j_call: TRBJ1-3; clone_size: NA; d_call: TRBD1; cdr3_aa: CASSPTVGQGASGNTIYF; cdr3_nt: TGTGCCAGCTCACCAACGGTGGGACAGGGGGCTTCTGGAAACACCATATATTTT
v_call: TRBV27; j_call: TRBJ1-5; clone_size: NA; d_call: NA; cdr3_aa: CATLDNQPQHF; cdr3_nt: TGTGCCACTCTAGATAATCAGCCCCAGCATTTT
v_call: TRBV28; j_call: TRBJ1-5; clone_size: NA; d_call: NA; cdr3_aa: CASRALRGLGNQPQHF; cdr3_nt: TGTGCCAGCAGAGCCCTCAGGGGCCTGGGCAATCAGCCCCAGCATTTT
v_call: TRBV4-2; j_call: TRBJ2-1; clone_size: NA; d_call: TRBD2; cdr3_aa: CASSQLSGRSYNEQFF; cdr3_nt: TGTGCCAGCAGCCAACTGAGCGGGAGGTCCTACAATGAGCAGTTCTTC
v_call: TRBV28; j_call: TRBJ1-1; clone_size: NA; d_call: NA; cdr3_aa: CASSPARQNTEAFF; cdr3_nt: TGTGCCAGCAGCCCTGCGAGGCAGAACACTGAAGCTTTCTTT